Following are 21 T cell receptor beta chains from one sample sequenced in a study of T cells in Graves' hyperthyroidism and ophthalmopathy. Researchers amplified the TCR beta CDR3 regions from RNA transcripts. First-round RT-PCR of the TCR CDR3 relied on the HTBI primer set. Each CDR3 protein is one row after TCRdb ran MiXCR on the multiplex PCR reads. The table has some 510,000 distinct CDR3 sequences, around 21% seen once. The specimen sequenced was blood. Receptor source: a man aged 18 to 30 with Graves' hyperthyroidism.

This clonotype has a count of ten or more. This chain joins TRBV12-3 or TRBV12-4 and TRBJ1-5; D is undetermined. The V end was cut by 1 base, the J end by 7 bases, with 8 bases between. The CDR3 has 13 amino acids. CDR3 protein: CASSLGPRQPQHF. The DNA for the CDR3 is TGTGCCAGCAGTTTAGGGCCTCGGCAGCCCCAGCATTTT.

This clonotype was detected only a few times. The chain recombines TRBV6-1 with TRBJ2-5; 7 bases align to TRBD1. The germline V gene encodes CDR1 MNHNS and CDR2 SASEGT. The CDR3 is 15 amino acids. The V and J ends lost 4 bases and 4 bases, in that order; junction bases with no gene match: 9. Here the CDR3 reads CASSAGGLVGETQYF. CDR3 bases: TGTGCCAGCAGTGCAGGGGGTCTGGTAGGAGAGACCCAGTACTTC.

This clonotype showed up many times. The V and J genes are TRBV28 and TRBJ2-2; perhaps D is TRBD1 or TRBD2 (5 bases each). The CDR3 covers 14 residues. V was trimmed by 1 base and J by 3 bases, leaving 6 bases between them. Germline CDR1 MDHEN, CDR2 SYDVKM. CDR3 DNA: TGTGCCAGCAGTTTATTGGGGGACACCGGGGAGCTGTTTTTT. Translating it yields CASSLLGDTGELFF.

This clonotype was seen more than once but under ten times. The chain links TRBV20-1 to TRBJ1-2; tentatively, D is TRBD1 (5 bases). Deletions cut 5 bases from V and 8 bases from J, with 15 bases between. The length of the CDR3 is 12 residues. Germline V gives CDR1 DFQATT, CDR2 SNEGSKA (reference sequence). CDR3 in amino acids: CSASRDFDGYTF. Written as DNA, the CDR3 is TGCAGTGCTTCTCGGGACTTTGACGGCTACACCTTC.

The chain recombines TRBV28 with TRBJ2-7; TRBD1 agrees at 7 bases. The CDR3 extends over 14 amino acids. V was pared by 7 bases and J by 3 bases, with 9 bases of the junction left unmatched. Germline CDR1 MDHEN, CDR2 SYDVKM. This CDR3 is CASTLGDSYYEQYF. CDR3 nucleotides: TGTGCCAGCACCCTGGGGGACAGCTACTACGAGCAGTACTTC.

There are many counts of this clonotype. V is TRBV2 and J is TRBJ1-5; maybe TRBD1 (5 bases). Germline loops: CDR1 SNHLY, CDR2 FYNNEI. The CDR3 runs 13 residues. Trimming stripped 10 bases from V and 0 bases from J, with 10 bases between. The CDR3 protein is CANTQGSNQPQHF. The CDR3 coding sequence is TGTGCCAACACCCAGGGTAGCAATCAGCCCCAGCATTTT.

This clonotype was seen at least ten times. The CDR3 DNA is TGTGCCAGCAGCACCAGGGGAGGGACTGAAGCTTTCTTT. Its translation: CASSTRGGTEAFF. V is TRBV7-2 and J is TRBJ1-1; a weak D match, TRBD1 (6 bases). The CDR3 runs 13 residues. CDR1 and CDR2 from the germline V gene are SGHTA and FQGNSA. The V gene lost 5 bases and the J gene lost 5 bases, with 12 bases spanning the gap.

The chain links TRBV28 to TRBJ2-7; 11 positions match TRBD2. J lost 6 bases, V lost 2 bases, and 21 bases had no gene match. The CDR3 consists of 20 residues. The germline CDR1 and CDR2 sequences are MDHEN and SYDVKM. The CDR3, as DNA: TGTGCCAGCAGTTTACCGACGTTAACTAGCGGGAGCATAGGTTCATCCGAGCAGTACTTC. As protein: CASSLPTLTSGSIGSSEQYF.

A word on this clonotype: This CDR3 fails to terminate in the conserved phenylalanine or tryptophan, so it likely reflects a read error. The DNA is omitted, as the CDR3 cannot be located on it reliably, and the CDR3 follows TCRdb's listing. V usage is TRBV28 and J usage is TRBJ1-1; the D call TRBD1 from the table was never checked on the DNA. The CDR3 adds up to 12 amino acids, both ends counted. CDR1 and CDR2 from the germline V gene are MDHEN and SYDVKM. The CDR3: CASLLVGRGALY.

This clonotype has just a few counts. Relative to the germline gene, one junction end is altered; a read error may explain this. The rearrangement uses TRBV2 and TRBJ2-2, with D perhaps TRBD1 (5 bases). This CDR3 has 14 amino acids. Germline V gene data show CDR1 as SNHLY and CDR2 as FYNNEI. CDR3 DNA sequence: TGTGCCAGCAGGGAAGGGGTCGGGACCGGGGAGCTGTTTTTT. Translation: CASREGVGTGELFF.

This clonotype was seen at least ten times. The chain combines TRBV6-1 with TRBJ2-2; D is uncertain. Germline loops: CDR1 MNHNS, CDR2 SASEGT. V lost 7 bases and J 2 bases, leaving 8 bases between the germline ends. The CDR3 has 13 amino acids. Written as DNA, the CDR3 is TGTGCCAGCAAGCGCTCCAACACCGGGGAGCTGTTTTTT. It is translated as CASKRSNTGELFF.

The rearrangement links TRBV2 to TRBJ2-7, with D possibly being TRBD2 (7 bases). V gave up 1 base and J gave up 3 bases, with 16 bases separating them. The CDR3 has 16 amino acids. The germline V gene has CDR1 SNHLY and CDR2 FYNNEI. The CDR3 is CASSEGLRGTIYEQYF. CDR3 DNA sequence: TGTGCCAGCAGTGAAGGTTTGCGGGGGACAATCTACGAGCAGTACTTC. Variable domain in full (rest from reference TRBV2 and TRBJ2-7): EPEVTQTPSHQVTQMGQEVILRCVPISNHLYFYWYRQILGQKVEFLVSFYNNEISEKSEIFDDQFSVERPDGSNFTLKIRSTKLEDSAMYFCASSEGLRGTIYEQYFGPGTRLTVT.

This clonotype was recorded at least ten times. The rearrangement joins TRBV20-1 to TRBJ2-7; D remains ambiguous. V dropped 6 bases and J dropped 3 bases, with 18 bases sitting between them. The CDR3 is 14 amino acids. CDR1 and CDR2 (germline): DFQATT, SNEGSKA (reference sequence). For the CDR3, the DNA is TGCAGTGCCTATCTACCAGGATCGGGCTACGAGCAGTACTTC. Its translation is CSAYLPGSGYEQYF.

This clonotype was seen repeatedly, ten times or more. The V and J genes are TRBV11-2 and TRBJ1-2, with D unresolved. This CDR3 is built from 15 residues. Germline CDR1 is SGHAT and CDR2 is FQNNGV. V lost 0 bases and J 4 bases, leaving 12 bases between the germline ends. DNA for the CDR3: TGTGCCAGCAGCTTAGATAGTTTGGGCAGCTATGGCTACACCTTC. Its protein product is CASSLDSLGSYGYTF.

The gene calls are TRBV10-3 and TRBJ2-2; TRBD2 matches at 9 bases. The junction had 15 bases not matched to a gene; V was cut back by 9 bases and J by 7 bases. Germline CDR1 is ENHRY and CDR2 is SYGVKD. CDR3 length: 16 amino acids. CDR3 in DNA: TGTGCCATTTCCACAACGGGACTAGCCTCGGGCGGGGAGCTGTTTTTT. It codes for CAISTTGLASGGELFF.

The chain joins TRBV19 to TRBJ1-2; 7 bases fit TRBD1. The CDR3 has 16 amino acids. J lost 6 bases, V lost 9 bases, and 19 bases had no gene match. Germline values: CDR1 LNHDA, CDR2 SQIVND (reference sequence). CDR3 bases: TGTGCCAGAAGTGAGGAGAGACAGGGACAACACCATGGCTACACCTTC. Translated, it gives CARSEERQGQHHGYTF. The entire variable domain, with the rest obtained from reference TRBV19 and TRBJ1-2, is as follows: DGGITQSPKYLFRKEGQNVTLSCEQNLNHDAMYWYRQDPGQGLRLIYYSQIVNDFQKGDIAEGYSVSREKKESFPLTVTSAQKNPTAFYLCARSEERQGQHHGYTFGSGTRLTVV.

The sample holds many counts of this clonotype. This chain links TRBV10-3 with TRBJ2-2; D tentatively reads TRBD1 or TRBD2 (5 bases each). From germline, CDR1 is ENHRY and CDR2 SYGVKD. The V end lost 4 bases, the J end lost 2 bases, and 14 bases lay between the germline ends. This CDR3 contains 16 residues. DNA for the CDR3: TGTGCCATCAGTGGGGACCGGGACCTTAACACCGGGGAGCTGTTTTTT. Protein sequence: CAISGDRDLNTGELFF.

The genes are TRBV7-2 and TRBJ2-7; maybe TRBD1 (5 bases). V was shortened by 0 bases and J by 5 bases, with 14 bases between the two germline ends. Germline V CDR1 and CDR2: SGHTA, FQGNSA. The CDR3 extends over 15 amino acids. This CDR3 is CASSLAWGAENEQYF. The CDR3 DNA reads TGTGCCAGCAGCTTAGCTTGGGGCGCGGAGAACGAGCAGTACTTC.

The sample holds many counts of this clonotype. The V and J genes are TRBV2 and TRBJ1-2; possible D gene TRBD1, 6 bases. V lost 6 bases and J 4 bases, leaving 12 bases between the germline ends. Per the germline V gene, CDR1 is SNHLY and CDR2 is FYNNEI. The CDR3 length is 13 residues. The CDR3 reads CASRRDILYGYTF. The CDR3 DNA sequence: TGTGCCAGCAGGAGGGACATCCTCTATGGCTACACCTTC.

Notes on this clonotype: An end of the junction differs from the germline gene, which may be a read error. This rearrangement joins TRBV6-1 to TRBJ1-5; possible D gene TRBD1, 5 bases. The CDR3 is 15 amino acids. Germline CDR1 and CDR2: MNHNS and SASEGT. CDR3 in DNA: TGTGCCAGCAGACAACGCGGGGGAAGCTATCAGCCTCAGCATTTT. The encoded protein is CASRQRGGSYQPQHF.

This clonotype occurred a few times. A read error may produce the germline difference seen at one junction end. This chain connects TRBV6-5 to TRBJ1-2; 10 bases are shared with TRBD1. Germline V gives CDR1 MNHEY, CDR2 SVGAGI. The CDR3 contains 13 residues. The CDR3 region has the DNA TGTGCCAGCAGTTACGGGACAGGGGTTGGCTGCACCTTC. Amino acid sequence: CASSYGTGVGCTF.